This entry lists 26 T cell receptor beta chains sequenced from one sample in a study of monozygotic twins with inflammatory bowel disease (dated by TCRdb to between 2018 and 2020). To prepare the library, 5' RACE was applied. Instrument on record: Illumina HiSeq 2500. Based on TCRdb reprocessing of the reads, there is one entry per CDR3 protein sequence, and DNA is missing. This specimen's table enumerates 400,000 to 500,000 distinct CDR3 sequences. The top ten clonotypes cover 2% to 3% of the sample. The sample was blood. The source is a human donor with ulcerative colitis or Crohn's disease, or a healthy co-twin of an affected twin (not recorded which).

V gene TRBV29-1 combines with J gene TRBJ2-3; the D call of TRBD2 rests on TCRdb alone, since no DNA is present to check it. The CDR3 runs 11 residues. Germline V lookup: CDR1 SQVTM, CDR2 ANQGSEA. CDR3 amino acids: CSVQRKDTQYF.

The chain has TRBV7-9 and TRBJ2-7. Germline V gene lookup returns CDR1 SEHNR and CDR2 FQNEAQ (reference sequence). This CDR3 spans 14 amino acids. CDR3 in amino acids: CASSLPLRSYEQYF.

The chain recombines TRBV7-2 with TRBJ2-1; the D call of TRBD1 rests on TCRdb alone, since no DNA is present to check it. CDR3 length equals 13 residues. Germline CDR1 SGHTA, CDR2 FQGNSA. CDR3 protein: CASSSEEGDEQFF.

This rearrangement joins TRBV5-1 to TRBJ2-7; absent DNA, TCRdb's TRBD1 call cannot be checked. The CDR3 sequence is 15 residues long. The germline V gene encodes CDR1 SGHRS and CDR2 YFSETQ. This chain's CDR3 is CASSLDSNRERVQYF. Full variable domain (remainder filled in from reference TRBV5-1 and TRBJ2-7): KAGVTQTPRYLIKTRGQQVTLSCSPISGHRSVSWYQQTPGQGLQFLFEYFSETQRNKGNFPGRFSGRQFSNSRSEMNVSTLELGDSALYLCASSLDSNRERVQYFGPGTRLTVT.

The rearrangement uses TRBV6-5 and TRBJ2-3; the D call from TCRdb, TRBD2, cannot be confirmed without DNA. This CDR3 is 16 amino acids long. Germline values: CDR1 MNHEY, CDR2 SVGAGI. This CDR3 is CASSLDSGGAQDTQYF.

The chain joins TRBV6-5 to TRBJ1-5; TCRdb lists TRBD1, though no DNA is available to test this call. CDR3 size: 15 residues. Germline V lookup: CDR1 MNHEY, CDR2 SVGAGI. This CDR3 reads CASIIVGGLNQPQHF.

CDR3 loop: CASSPGAINSGNTIYF. This chain links TRBV7-8 with TRBJ1-3; TCRdb's D gene call, TRBD1, goes unchecked for lack of DNA. Germline V gene data show CDR1 as SGHVS and CDR2 as FQNEAQ. The CDR3 is 16 residues long.

The chain couples TRBV19 to TRBJ2-1; no DNA is available, so the TRBD2 call from TCRdb remains unchecked. The CDR3 sequence is 15 residues long. CDR1 LNHDA and CDR2 SQIVND come from the germline V gene (reference sequence). The CDR3 loop is CATQAGLAGWSEQFF.

V is TRBV7-6 and J is TRBJ2-2. This CDR3 has 15 amino acids. The germline V gene has CDR1 SGHVS and CDR2 FNYEAQ. The CDR3: CASSPRGGYTGELFF.

The V gene is TRBV10-3, the J gene TRBJ2-3; TCRdb names TRBD2, which stays unverified in the absence of DNA. The CDR3 is made up of 13 amino acids. Germline V gene sequence: CDR1 ENHRY, CDR2 SYGVKD. The CDR3 reads CASQGNRGDTQYF.

V usage is TRBV2 and J usage is TRBJ1-1. Looked up from germline, CDR1 is SNHLY and CDR2 is FYNNEI. The CDR3 covers 13 residues. This CDR3 reads CASSDQGGAEAFF.

This chain connects TRBV28 to TRBJ2-7; TCRdb gives TRBD2 as the D gene, but with no DNA this cannot be confirmed. The V gene's germline CDR1 is MDHEN and CDR2 SYDVKM. The CDR3 runs 14 residues. Here the CDR3 reads CASSLLPSAAEQYF. The complete variable domain, with remaining parts taken from reference TRBV28 and TRBJ2-7, reads DVKVTQSSRYLVKRTGEKVFLECVQDMDHENMFWYRQDPGLGLRLIYFSYDVKMKEKGDIPEGYSVSREKKERFSLILESASTNQTSMYLCASSLLPSAAEQYFGPGTRLTVT.

V is TRBV6-5 and J is TRBJ2-5; lacking DNA, the TRBD2 call made by TCRdb goes unchecked. The CDR3 extends over 14 amino acids. Germline assignment: CDR1 MNHEY and CDR2 SVGAGI. CDR3 protein: CASSYPGEGETQYF.

This sequence joins TRBV20-1 and TRBJ2-7; TCRdb picks TRBD2, but there is no DNA to check that call. Germline CDR1 is DFQATT and CDR2 is SNEGSKA (reference sequence). The CDR3 has 14 amino acids. CDR3 protein: CSASRLALQSEQYF.

The gene calls are TRBV30 and TRBJ1-1. This CDR3 is 13 amino acids long. Per germline, CDR1 GTSNPN and CDR2 SVGIG (reference sequence). The CDR3 spells CAWSGRSNTEAFF.

The V and J genes are TRBV20-1 and TRBJ1-5. The CDR3 totals 15 residues. Per the germline V gene, CDR1 is DFQATT and CDR2 is SNEGSKA (reference sequence). The CDR3 loop reads CSARETAGTNQPQHF.

This chain links TRBV29-1 with TRBJ1-3. Germline V gene data show CDR1 as SQVTM and CDR2 as ANQGSEA. The CDR3 length is 12 residues. The CDR3: CSVSYSGNTIYF.

V and J are TRBV30 and TRBJ2-7; without DNA, the TCRdb call of TRBD2 cannot be checked. This CDR3 contains 14 residues. Germline CDR1 reads GTSNPN; CDR2 reads SVGIG (reference sequence). This chain's CDR3 is CAWSKLPPTYEQYF.

This chain connects TRBV14 to TRBJ2-1; no DNA is available, so the TRBD1 call from TCRdb remains unchecked. Germline values: CDR1 SGHDN, CDR2 FVKESK. The CDR3 covers 15 residues. The CDR3 protein is CASSQVGVSYNEQFF.

The chain links TRBV7-2 to TRBJ2-7; with no DNA, the TCRdb D assignment of TRBD2 cannot be verified. There are 15 residues in the CDR3. CDR1 is SGHTA, CDR2 FQGNSA, per germline. CDR3 amino acids: CASSSVAGASYEQYF.

V gene TRBV7-2 combines with J gene TRBJ2-1. Germline CDR1 SGHTA, CDR2 FQGNSA. This CDR3 is built from 13 residues. The CDR3 region is CASNLGPDNEQFF.

The V call is TRBV29-1, the J call TRBJ2-1; the TCRdb call, TRBD1, lacks DNA for checking. The CDR3 is 14 residues long. Germline CDR1 is SQVTM and CDR2 is ANQGSEA. This chain's CDR3 is CSARDRSSYNEQFF.

The gene calls are TRBV6-2 or TRBV6-3 and TRBJ2-3. Germline assignment: CDR1 MNHEY and CDR2 SVGEGT. The CDR3 runs to 11 residues. This CDR3 is CASSYGYTQYF.

The V call is TRBV5-1, the J call TRBJ2-3; TCRdb returns TRBD1, unconfirmable since there is no DNA. The germline CDR1 and CDR2 sequences are SGHRS and YFSETQ. This CDR3 has 15 residues. The CDR3 reads CASSSTGGFTDTQYF. The full variable domain, with the rest looked up from reference TRBV5-1 and TRBJ2-3, is KAGVTQTPRYLIKTRGQQVTLSCSPISGHRSVSWYQQTPGQGLQFLFEYFSETQRNKGNFPGRFSGRQFSNSRSEMNVSTLELGDSALYLCASSSTGGFTDTQYFGPGTRLTVL.

The V gene is TRBV5-8, the J gene TRBJ1-2. Germline CDR1 is SGHTS and CDR2 is YDEGEE. The CDR3 has 13 amino acids. This chain's CDR3 is CASSPAEGYGYTF.

V is TRBV27 and J is TRBJ2-5; TCRdb returns TRBD2, unconfirmable since there is no DNA. CDR1 MNHEY and CDR2 SMNVEV come from the germline V gene (reference sequence). The CDR3 loop spans 14 amino acids. CDR3 loop: CASSSGASQETQYF.